The next 15 T cell receptor beta chains were all read from a single sample in a study of human T cells and chemical hapten exposure. TCRdb ran MiXCR on the RACE reads and lists one entry per CDR3 protein. Of a few hundred thousand distinct CDR3 sequences listed, roughly 6.3% were seen once; the top ten hold approximately 5.4%. The time point denotes: patch test 2, 6 weeks after DPC sensitization. Specified treatment: therapeutic diphenylcyclopropenone sensitization with weekly scalp DPC. Sequenced here: whole blood, sampled in connection with sensitization to the hapten diphenylcyclopropenone (DPC). Receptors were obtained from a woman aged 18-29 years with alopecia areata. Some clones in this sample may be carry-over from other donors' samples.

This clonotype was recorded at least ten times. The V gene is TRBV12-3 or TRBV12-4, the J gene TRBJ1-1, with D hard to call. Trimming pared 7 bases from V and 1 base from J, leaving 10 bases between. This CDR3 is 13 amino acids long. CDR3 sequence: CASTRTANTEAFF. CDR3 coding DNA: TGTGCCAGCACCAGGACGGCGAACACTGAAGCTTTCTTT.

This clonotype was counted ten times or more. Here the CDR3 reads CSVEGTVEAFF. CDR3 DNA: TGCAGCGTTGAAGGGACAGTCGAAGCTTTCTTT. The V call is TRBV29-1, the J call TRBJ1-1, with D perhaps TRBD1 (6 bases). The CDR3 contains 11 residues. V dropped 1 base and J dropped 8 bases, with 8 bases sitting between them. CDR1 and CDR2 from the germline V gene are SQVTM and ANQGSEA. Based on the CDR3 plus reference TRBV29-1 and TRBJ1-1, the full variable domain is SAVISQKPSRDICQRGTSLTIQCQVDSQVTMMFWYRQQPGQSLTLIATANQGSEATYESGFVIDKFPISRPNLTFSTLTVSNMSPEDSSIYLCSVEGTVEAFFGQGTRLTVV.

In this sample, this clonotype turned up a few times. The chain combines TRBV7-2 with TRBJ2-1; unclear D gene. In germline, CDR1 is SGHTA, CDR2 FQGNSA. The CDR3 length is 14 residues. The V end was cut by 5 bases, the J end by 5 bases, with 13 bases between. CDR3 region: CASSEAHWNNEQFF. The CDR3 DNA sequence: TGTGCCAGCAGCGAGGCCCATTGGAACAATGAGCAGTTCTTC.

This clonotype was seen repeatedly, ten times or more. The chain uses TRBV12-3 or TRBV12-4 and TRBJ1-6, with D possibly being TRBD1 (5 bases). Trimming left V 5 bases short and J 6 bases short, with 17 bases between. This CDR3 is 16 amino acids long. CDR3 sequence reads: CASSRTGSRANSPLHF. The CDR3 coding sequence is TGTGCCAGCAGTAGAACAGGATCTAGGGCTAATTCACCCCTCCACTTT.

In the case of this clonotype: Just one base apart from a much larger clone, this may be a read error. The rearrangement links TRBV29-1 to TRBJ1-2; TRBD1 matches at 7 bases. The CDR3 contains 15 residues. V was clipped by 8 bases and J by 7 bases; unmatched bases: 19. Germline-derived CDR1 and CDR2 are SQVTM and ANQGSEA. The CDR3 region has the DNA TGCAGCACACACACCCGGGACAGCAGAACCCTTGGCTACACCTTC. This codes for CSTHTRDSRTLGYTF.

The chain has TRBV5-1 and TRBJ2-7, with a possible D match to TRBD2 (6 bases). V was cut by 0 bases and J by 2 bases, with 12 bases left in between. The CDR3 sequence is 15 residues long. Germline CDR1 and CDR2: SGHRS and YFSETQ. CDR3 loop: CASSLVGTAPYEQYF. The CDR3 bases are TGCGCCAGCAGCTTGGTGGGGACTGCCCCCTACGAGCAGTACTTC.

This clonotype has just a few counts. CDR3: CASYRDTSWGGTDTQYF. DNA for the CDR3: TGTGCCAGTTACCGGGACACCAGCTGGGGGGGCACAGATACGCAGTATTTT. V and J are TRBV6-6 and TRBJ2-3; D is tentatively TRBD1 or TRBD2 (6 bases each). Trimming shortened V by 9 bases and J by 1 base, and 23 bases separated the two germline ends. CDR3 length equals 17 residues. Germline V gene sequence: CDR1 MNHNY, CDR2 SVGAGI (reference sequence).

This clonotype has ten or more counts. The chain has TRBV29-1 and TRBJ1-1; 7 bases fit TRBD1. Trimming cost V 6 bases and J 9 bases; bases outside gene matches: 13. Germline V gene lookup returns CDR1 SQVTM and CDR2 ANQGSEA. The CDR3 is 13 residues long. The CDR3 loop is CSVVTGTDRKAFF. DNA for the CDR3: TGCAGCGTGGTAACCGGGACAGATAGGAAAGCTTTCTTT.

This clonotype was counted a few times. The rearrangement joins TRBV28 to TRBJ2-1, with unresolved D. CDR3 length equals 16 residues. Trimming left V 4 bases short and J 0 bases short, with 13 bases between. Germline assignment: CDR1 MDHEN and CDR2 SYDVKM. CDR3 sequence reads: CASSSPVSVSYNEQFF. Here the CDR3 DNA reads TGTGCCAGCAGTTCCCCAGTAAGTGTCTCCTACAATGAGCAGTTCTTC.

This clonotype was recorded many times. The chain employs TRBV12-3 or TRBV12-4 and TRBJ1-4; D remains unclear. V lost 6 bases to trimming and J lost 5 bases, with 10 bases between them. This CDR3 is 13 amino acids long. CDR3 bases: TGTGCCAGCAGCCTAGCCACAAATGAAAAACTGTTTTTT. This encodes CASSLATNEKLFF.

This clonotype was counted many times. The chain employs TRBV3-1 and TRBJ1-2; D is undetermined. The germline CDR1 and CDR2 sequences are LGHDT and YNNKEL (reference sequence). The V end was cut by 0 bases, the J end by 7 bases, with 6 bases between. The CDR3 is 12 residues long. The chain's CDR3 is CASSQDYGGYTF. CDR3 DNA: TGTGCCAGCAGCCAAGATTATGGTGGCTACACCTTC.

At least ten counts were recorded for this clonotype. The chain joins TRBV5-1 to TRBJ1-1; D remains ambiguous. The germline V and J ends were trimmed by 2 bases and 2 bases, with 13 bases remaining between them. The CDR3 loop spans 15 amino acids. Looked up from germline, CDR1 is SGHRS and CDR2 is YFSETQ. CDR3 bases: TGCGCCAGCAGCTTCGACCCCATCCCCAACACTGAAGCTTTCTTT. Protein sequence: CASSFDPIPNTEAFF.

The chain joins TRBV12-3 or TRBV12-4 to TRBJ1-5; 9 bases match TRBD1. The CDR3 covers 18 residues. The trim removed 5 bases at V and 0 bases at J, leaving 11 bases unmatched. CDR3 residues: CASSLNDRGVYSNQPQHF. CDR3 DNA sequence: TGTGCCAGCAGTCTAAATGACAGGGGGGTCTATAGCAATCAGCCCCAGCATTTT.

This clonotype appeared many times. V usage is TRBV7-9 and J usage is TRBJ2-1, with a possible D match to TRBD1 (6 bases). This CDR3 is built from 14 residues. The V gene lost 2 bases and the J gene lost 5 bases, with 10 bases spanning the gap. In germline, CDR1 is SEHNR, CDR2 FQNEAQ (reference sequence). As DNA, the CDR3 is TGTGCCAGCAGCTTACGCAGGGGCCACAATGAGCAGTTCTTC. It codes for CASSLRRGHNEQFF.

The table lists this clonotype with many counts. The rearrangement joins TRBV27 to TRBJ2-3; weak D call: TRBD2 (7 bases). V was pared by 7 bases and J by 3 bases, with 14 bases between. The CDR3 length is 14 residues. Germline V gene data show CDR1 as MNHEY and CDR2 as SMNVEV (reference sequence). CDR3 nucleotides: TGTGCCAGCACCCAAAAGGGGGGGACAGATACGCAGTATTTT. Translation: CASTQKGGTDTQYF.